This TCR beta chain was profiled in a study of technical replicates of blood from a few donors. Measured with immunoSEQ multiplex PCR; TCRdb has only the in-frame clones, and not every one. This sample has about 72,000 clones, with about 95% found just once. From germline, CDR1 is SGHVS and CDR2 FNYEAQ. V gave up 5 bases and J gave up 8 bases; unmatched junction bases: 4. CDR3 length: 14 amino acids. The sequence came from a human donor in good health. This chain connects TRBV7-6 to TRBJ1-6, with TRBD1 matching over 9 bases. The sample consisted of T cells isolated from PBMCs. In DNA, the CDR3 is TGTGCCAGCAGCCCAACAGGGGGCCATTCACCCCTCCACTTT. Translated: CASSPTGGHSPLHF.